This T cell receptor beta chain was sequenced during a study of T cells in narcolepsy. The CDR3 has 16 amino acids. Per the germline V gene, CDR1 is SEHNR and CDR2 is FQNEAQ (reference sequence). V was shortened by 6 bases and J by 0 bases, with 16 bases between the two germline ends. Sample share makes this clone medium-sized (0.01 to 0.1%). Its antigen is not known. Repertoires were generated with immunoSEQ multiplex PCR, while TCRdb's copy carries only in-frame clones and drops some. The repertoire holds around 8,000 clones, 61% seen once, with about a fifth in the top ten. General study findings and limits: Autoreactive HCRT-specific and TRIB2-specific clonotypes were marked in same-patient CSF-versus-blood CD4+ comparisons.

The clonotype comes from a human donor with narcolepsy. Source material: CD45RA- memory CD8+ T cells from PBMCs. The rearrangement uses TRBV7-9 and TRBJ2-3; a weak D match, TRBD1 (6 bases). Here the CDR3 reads CASSFRDTSSTDTQYF. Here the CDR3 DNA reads TGTGCCAGCAGTTTCCGGGACACCTCTAGCACAGATACGCAGTATTTT.